These 24 T cell receptor beta chains share one sample of origin, sequenced in a study of blood T cell repertoires in COVID-19 (dated by TCRdb to about 2020). Receptors were amplified or captured by the immunoSEQ multiplex PCR assay. TCRdb took over this immuneACCESS table, retaining in-frame rearrangements with V and J assigned. Such tables are incomplete; in checked studies, under half of the missing clones stem from an unresolved V gene, and the remainder is unexplained. Here the sample has roughly 150,000 clones; around 86% occur a single time. The ten top clones hold approximately 13% of the sample. The sample consisted of peripheral blood. Receptors were obtained from a man aged 70 or older who had recovered from COVID-19.

The rearrangement links TRBV4-1 to TRBJ2-7; possibly TRBD2 for D (6 bases). V was shortened by 4 bases and J by 7 bases, with 17 bases between the two germline ends. From germline, CDR1 is MGHRA and CDR2 YSYEKL. This CDR3 region has 14 residues. CDR3: CASSPGDWGREQYF. The CDR3 DNA follows: TGCGCCAGCAGCCCGGGCGATTGGGGGAGGGAGCAGTACTTC.

The chain recombines TRBV12-3 or TRBV12-4 with TRBJ2-1; weak D call: TRBD2 (6 bases). With 2 bases removed from V and 9 bases from J, the gap between germline ends came to 8 bases. This CDR3 spans 12 amino acids. In DNA, the CDR3 is TGTGCCAGCAGTTTACGGGGAGGTGAGCAGTTCTTC. Its protein is CASSLRGGEQFF.

The chain couples TRBV11-1 to TRBJ2-1; a possible D gene is TRBD2 (6 bases). This CDR3 comprises 14 residues. Germline CDR1 is SGHAT and CDR2 is FQDESV (reference sequence). Trimming took 5 bases from V and 2 from J, leaving 10 bases between them. CDR3 nucleotide sequence: TGTGCCAGCAGCCTAGGGACTGCCTACAATGAGCAGTTCTTC. This sequence encodes CASSLGTAYNEQFF.

This clone turned up a few times. This chain connects TRBV27 to TRBJ1-2; a weak D match, TRBD1 (6 bases). CDR1 MNHEY and CDR2 SMNVEV come from the germline V gene (reference sequence). The CDR3 totals 13 residues. V dropped 2 bases and J dropped 2 bases, with 6 bases sitting between them. Here the CDR3 reads CASSLGQNYGYTF. The CDR3 coding sequence is TGTGCCAGCAGTTTAGGACAGAACTATGGCTACACCTTC.

This clone showed up just once. V is TRBV4-3 and J is TRBJ2-1; D might be TRBD2 (5 bases). The germline CDR1 and CDR2 sequences are LGHNA and YSLEER. The V and J ends lost 2 bases and 6 bases respectively, with 14 bases between them. The CDR3 sequence is 15 residues long. CDR3 DNA: TGCGCCAGCAGCCAATACAGTGTGGGAGTCAATGAGCAGTTCTTC. Amino acids: CASSQYSVGVNEQFF.

V and J are TRBV7-6 and TRBJ2-1; TRBD2 matches at 7 bases. The trim removed 4 bases at V and 4 bases at J, leaving 10 bases unmatched. The CDR3 loop spans 16 amino acids. CDR1 and CDR2 from the germline V gene are SGHVS and FNYEAQ. CDR3 sequence: CASSSLIAGGYNEQFF. The CDR3 coding sequence is TGTGCCAGCAGCTCGCTAATAGCGGGTGGGTACAATGAGCAGTTCTTC. Full variable domain (outside the CDR3, taken from reference TRBV7-6 and TRBJ2-1): GAGVSQSPRYKVTKRGQDVALRCDPISGHVSLYWYRQALGQGPEFLTYFNYEAQQDKSGLPNDRFSAERPEGSISTLTIQRTEQRDSAMYRCASSSLIAGGYNEQFFGPGTRLTVL.

The rearrangement uses TRBV6-2 or TRBV6-3 and TRBJ2-5, with D maybe TRBD1 (5 bases). The CDR3 consists of 16 residues. Trimming took off 2 bases at V and 2 bases at J, with 15 bases between the two ends. The V gene's germline CDR1 is MNHEY and CDR2 SVGEGT. The CDR3 loop is CASSYGWTSSQETQYF. The CDR3 region has the DNA TGTGCCAGCAGTTACGGGTGGACAAGCAGTCAAGAGACCCAGTACTTC.

The CDR3 here is CATKRDTDTQYF. CDR3 in DNA: TGTGCCACCAAGAGGGACACAGATACGCAGTATTTT. This sequence joins TRBV15 and TRBJ2-3; perhaps TRBD2 as D (5 bases). This CDR3 contains 12 residues. V was trimmed by 7 bases and J by 2 bases, leaving 7 bases between them. Germline CDR1 LNHNV, CDR2 YYDKDF (reference sequence).

This chain joins TRBV11-2 and TRBJ1-1; TRBD1 matches at 8 bases. V lost 5 bases, J lost 8 bases, and 10 bases stayed unmatched. CDR1 is SGHAT, CDR2 FQNNGV, per germline. The length of the CDR3 is 14 residues. In nucleotides, the CDR3 is TGTGCCAGCAGCCCTTCCCGGACAGGGTTAGAAGCTTTCTTT. Amino acid sequence: CASSPSRTGLEAFF.

About this clone: The sample has other DNA sequences that encode this CDR3 too. The chain recombines TRBV5-4 with TRBJ1-1; 7 nucleotides align to TRBD1. Looked up from germline, CDR1 is SGHNT and CDR2 is YYREEE (reference sequence). This CDR3 has 15 residues. Losses at the gene ends were 4 bases for V and 0 bases for J; bases not matched to a gene: 6. This CDR3 reads CASSPSGTVNTEAFF. In DNA, the CDR3 is TGTGCCAGCAGCCCTTCCGGGACAGTGAACACTGAAGCTTTCTTT.

The J gene is TRBJ2-5, the V gene TRBV12-3 or TRBV12-4; 8 bases align to TRBD2. Losses at the gene ends were 5 bases for V and 2 bases for J; bases not matched to a gene: 1. This CDR3 is 13 amino acids long. The CDR3 sequence is CASSTSGQETQYF. The CDR3 coding sequence is TGTGCCAGCAGTACTAGCGGACAAGAGACCCAGTACTTC.

The chain combines TRBV15 with TRBJ2-7, with D perhaps TRBD1 (6 bases). V was shortened by 2 bases and J by 1 base, with 9 bases between the two germline ends. The CDR3 totals 14 residues. Looked up from germline, CDR1 is LNHNV and CDR2 is YYDKDF (reference sequence). The chain's CDR3 is CATSRRTESYEQYF. The CDR3 DNA reads as TGTGCCACCAGCAGACGGACAGAATCCTACGAGCAGTACTTC.

V gene TRBV2 combines with J gene TRBJ2-1; 15 nucleotides line up with TRBD2. This CDR3 region has 16 residues. Germline CDR1 is SNHLY and CDR2 is FYNNEI. V trimming: 6 bases; J trimming: 5 bases; junction bases outside the gene matches: 5. The CDR3 nucleotides read TGTGCCAGCAGAGGACTAGCGGGAGGGCCGGACAATGAGCAGTTCTTC. Protein product: CASRGLAGGPDNEQFF.

This rearrangement joins TRBV5-4 to TRBJ2-2, with 8 bases matching TRBD1. V dropped 5 bases and J dropped 7; count of bases not matched to a gene: 10. The CDR3 sequence is 15 residues long. Germline V gene lookup returns CDR1 SGHNT and CDR2 YYREEE (reference sequence). This chain's CDR3 is CASSLPGGLLGELFF. CDR3 bases: TGTGCCAGCAGTCTCCCAGGGGGCCTTCTCGGGGAGCTGTTTTTT.

This chain uses TRBV11-2 with TRBJ2-7; a possible D gene is TRBD1 (6 bases). Trimming cost V 5 bases and J 2 bases, with 13 bases left between them. The CDR3 totals 14 residues. Germline lookup yields CDR1 SGHAT and CDR2 FQNNGV. The CDR3 loop is CASSLGTQAYEQYF. In DNA form, the CDR3 reads TGTGCCAGCAGCCTCGGGACACAAGCCTACGAGCAGTACTTC. The full variable domain, rest sourced from reference TRBV11-2 and TRBJ2-7, is EAGVAQSPRYKIIEKRQSVAFWCNPISGHATLYWYQQILGQGPKLLIQFQNNGVVDDSQLPKDRFSAERLKGVDSTLKIQPAKLEDSAVYLCASSLGTQAYEQYFGPGTRLTVT.

In this sample, this clone turned up once. The chain combines TRBV23-1 with TRBJ2-3; TRBD2 is a possible D gene (5 bases). TRBV23-1 is marked as an open reading frame, function uncertain. The CDR3 has 17 amino acids. V lost 1 base, J lost 0 bases, and 14 bases lay in between. CDR3 sequence reads: CASSQCGRGPSTDTQYF. CDR3 bases: TGCGCCAGCAGTCAATGTGGGAGAGGCCCTAGCACAGATACGCAGTATTTT.

This clone was counted a single time. The V gene is TRBV28, the J gene TRBJ2-7, with 13 nucleotides matching TRBD2. There are 19 residues in the CDR3. CDR1 is MDHEN, CDR2 SYDVKM, per germline. The trim removed 5 bases at V and 7 bases at J, leaving 20 bases unmatched. The CDR3 nucleotides are TGTGCCAGCAGTACTCCGGGACAGCAAGGACTAGCGGGAGTGAGGGAGCAGTACTTC. Translation gives CASSTPGQQGLAGVREQYF.

The chain employs TRBV2 and TRBJ2-6; D not resolved. Germline V gene sequence: CDR1 SNHLY, CDR2 FYNNEI. The CDR3 consists of 13 residues. V dropped 7 bases and J dropped 0 bases, with 4 bases sitting between them. The CDR3 here is CASTGSGANVLTF. The CDR3, as DNA: TGTGCCAGCACCGGCTCTGGGGCCAACGTCCTGACTTTC.

This chain joins TRBV7-8 and TRBJ1-1, with D unclear. This CDR3 has 15 amino acids. Germline-derived CDR1 and CDR2 are SGHVS and FQNEAQ. V lost 3 bases, J lost 1 base, and 12 bases lay in between. The CDR3 loop is CASSFGPNQNTEAFF. The CDR3 nucleotides are TGTGCCAGCAGCTTTGGGCCCAACCAGAACACTGAAGCTTTCTTT.

The chain combines TRBV19 with TRBJ1-1; TRBD1 matches 7 bases. This CDR3 contains 14 residues. Germline CDR1 reads LNHDA; CDR2 reads SQIVND (reference sequence). The ends lost 3 bases at V and 1 base at J; junction bases unmatched: 2. The CDR3 DNA reads TGTGCCAGTAGTATTAACAGGGGGAACACTGAAGCTTTCTTT. Translated: CASSINRGNTEAFF.

The chain has TRBV3-1 (or the pseudogene TRBV3-2) and TRBJ2-4, with 10 bases aligning to TRBD1. Germline lookup yields CDR1 LGHDT and CDR2 YNNKEL (reference sequence). V was pared by 0 bases and J by 9 bases, with 5 bases of the junction left unmatched. The CDR3 runs 15 residues. CDR3 nucleotide sequence: TGTGCCAGCAGCCAAGATGGGACAGGGGTAGCCATTCAGTACTTC. Encoded protein: CASSQDGTGVAIQYF.

The gene calls are TRBV9 and TRBJ2-1; 9 nucleotides line up with TRBD2. CDR3 length: 15 residues. Germline assignment: CDR1 SGDLS and CDR2 YYNGEE. V gave up 4 bases and J gave up 5 bases; unmatched junction bases: 7. CDR3 loop: CASSFSGSIDNEQFF. CDR3 bases: TGTGCCAGCAGCTTTAGCGGGAGTATCGACAATGAGCAGTTCTTC.

With regard to this clone: Sequence at one end of the junction differs from germline and may be a read error. The gene calls are TRBV14 and TRBJ1-1, with D possibly matching TRBD1 (6 bases). The CDR3 length is 15 residues. The germline gives CDR1 SGHDN, CDR2 FVKESK. CDR3 amino acids: CASSQGWPGEWGASF. CDR3 DNA: TGTGCCAGCAGCCAAGGGTGGCCAGGGGAATGGGGAGCTTCCTTT.

V usage is TRBV12-3 or TRBV12-4 and J usage is TRBJ1-3; D remains ambiguous. The CDR3 is 10 residues long. V lost 7 bases and J lost 4, with 2 bases in between. The DNA of the CDR3 is TGTGCCAGCACAGGAAACACCATATATTTT. Translated: CASTGNTIYF.